This T cell receptor beta chain is from a study of T cell responses to AZD1222 COVID-19 vaccine. About the research overall: Second-dose schedules of about 4 or about 12 weeks were combined.

Study results and limitations: All repertoire sampling was performed exclusively after the peak T cell response.

Assay: immunoSEQ multiplex PCR; the TCRdb copy retains only in-frame clones and omits some. The table has more than 100,000 clones, about nine tenths seen once. A note on this clone: Antigen specificity is unknown.

The germline CDR1 and CDR2 sequences are SGHVS and FQNEAQ. This CDR3 contains 16 residues. Trimming took 3 bases from V and 2 from J, leaving 17 bases between them. The TCR sequence derives from an adult in good health. Specimen: peripheral blood, collected on day 0 of AZD1222 vaccination. The rearrangement joins TRBV7-8 to TRBJ2-7; D could derive from TRBD1 or TRBD2 (5 bases each). The CDR3 sequence is CASSLVTGTDPYEQYF. The CDR3 DNA follows: TGTGCCAGCAGCTTGGTCACCGGGACGGATCCCTACGAGCAGTACTTC.